A selection of T cell receptor beta chains follows, all from one sample in a study of sequential checkpoint blockade in melanoma. The data were produced by immunoSEQ multiplex PCR, yet TCRdb's version contains in-frame clones alone and is incomplete. The table records about 38,000 clones, nearly 90% of them present only once. Sequencing was performed on CD8+ T cells sorted from blood (inferred from file names), taken from a patient given nivolumab and ipilimumab in sequence. The receptors were sampled from a human donor with melanoma. Both conserved end residues are part of each CDR3. A D gene is named only where the DNA matches it firmly. Some rows have no size entry. The others give once, few or many, or a class for an expanded clone.

CDR3 DNA: TGTGCCACCGGAAAACGGGAGGGCCTTTACAATGAGCAGTTCTTC
CDR3 protein: CATGKREGLYNEQFF
clone size: .
V gene: TRBV15
J gene: TRBJ2-1
D gene: TRBD2

CDR3 DNA: TGTGCCAGCAGTGAAGAGGGGGACCTAGTCGGTGAGCAGTTCTTC
CDR3 protein: CASSEEGDLVGEQFF
clone size: .
V gene: TRBV6-1
J gene: TRBJ2-1
D gene: .

CDR3 DNA: TGTGCCAGCAGCGGGCGAGCGGGAGGGAGCACAGATACGCAGTATTTT
CDR3 protein: CASSGRAGGSTDTQYF
clone size: .
V gene: TRBV11-2
J gene: TRBJ2-3
D gene: TRBD2

CDR3 DNA: TGTGCCAGCAGCGGGACTAGCGGGAGTATAGGTTCCTACGAGCAGTACTTC
CDR3 protein: CASSGTSGSIGSYEQYF
clone size: .
V gene: TRBV2
J gene: TRBJ2-7
D gene: TRBD2

CDR3 DNA: TGCAGCGTTGTGGGGGGGAACTCCGGCACAGATACGCAGTATTTT
CDR3 protein: CSVVGGNSGTDTQYF
clone size: .
V gene: TRBV29-1
J gene: TRBJ2-3
D gene: TRBD2

CDR3 DNA: TGTGCCAGTAGGGGACGGGTCGCGGGACTAGCGGGAGGGCCTCCCACAGATACGCAGTATTTT
CDR3 protein: CASRGRVAGLAGGPPTDTQYF
clone size: .
V gene: TRBV19
J gene: TRBJ2-3
D gene: TRBD2

CDR3 DNA: TGTGCCAGCAGCTTAGACGACAGGGGGCTTGAGCAGTACTTC
CDR3 protein: CASSLDDRGLEQYF
clone size: .
V gene: TRBV7-2
J gene: TRBJ2-7
D gene: TRBD1

CDR3 DNA: TGTGCCAGCAGCTTAGTGACTAGCGGGCCTACCAATGAGCAGTTCTTC
CDR3 protein: CASSLVTSGPTNEQFF
clone size: .
V gene: TRBV7-9
J gene: TRBJ2-1
D gene: TRBD2

CDR3 DNA: TGTGCCAGCAGCCAAGGGGGGGGGCTCACTGAAGCTTTCTTT
CDR3 protein: CASSQGGGLTEAFF
clone size: .
V gene: TRBV6-5
J gene: TRBJ1-1
D gene: .

CDR3 DNA: TGTGCCAGCAGCCCTCGCGGACTAGCGGGGGTCTCCTACGAGCAGTACTTC
CDR3 protein: CASSPRGLAGVSYEQYF
clone size: .
V gene: TRBV27
J gene: TRBJ2-7
D gene: TRBD2

CDR3 DNA: TGCGCCAGCAGCGCGTACCGACCGGGACTAGCGGGAGGCACAGATACGCAGTATTTT
CDR3 protein: CASSAYRPGLAGGTDTQYF
clone size: .
V gene: TRBV5-1
J gene: TRBJ2-3
D gene: TRBD2

CDR3 DNA: TGTGCCAGCAGCCGTCCGGGACTTAGGTTAGGAGAGACCCAGTACTTC
CDR3 protein: CASSRPGLRLGETQYF
clone size: .
V gene: TRBV14
J gene: TRBJ2-5
D gene: .

CDR3 DNA: TGTGCCAGTAGTATAGGGTACCACAGGGGTCTCCACGAGCAGTACTTC
CDR3 protein: CASSIGYHRGLHEQYF
clone size: .
V gene: TRBV19
J gene: TRBJ2-7
D gene: TRBD1

CDR3 DNA: TGTGCCATCACCTCTGAGGGGCGGGAGGAGGACACCGGGGAGCTGTTTTTT
CDR3 protein: CAITSEGREEDTGELFF
clone size: few
V gene: TRBV10-3
J gene: TRBJ2-2
D gene: TRBD2

CDR3 DNA: TGTGCCAGCAGCTGGGGAGGGGCCAACTCTGGAAACACCATATATTTT
CDR3 protein: CASSWGGANSGNTIYF
clone size: .
V gene: TRBV13
J gene: TRBJ1-3
D gene: .

CDR3 DNA: TGCGCCAGCAGCTCGGACGGGACTAGCGGGAGTCGCGGCGAGCAGTACTTC
CDR3 protein: CASSSDGTSGSRGEQYF
clone size: .
V gene: TRBV5-1
J gene: TRBJ2-7
D gene: TRBD2

CDR3 DNA: TGTGCCTGGAGTGTACCTCTGGGTTGGGGCGATCAGCCCCAGCATTTT
CDR3 protein: CAWSVPLGWGDQPQHF
clone size: .
V gene: TRBV30
J gene: TRBJ1-5
D gene: .

CDR3 DNA: TGCAGCGTTCATCCTGCCAACATGAACACTGAAGCTTTCTTT
CDR3 protein: CSVHPANMNTEAFF
clone size: .
V gene: TRBV29-1
J gene: TRBJ1-1
D gene: .

CDR3 DNA: TGTGCCAGCAGTCAGACAGGGATGGGTCAGCCCCAGCATTTT
CDR3 protein: CASSQTGMGQPQHF
clone size: once
V gene: TRBV27
J gene: TRBJ1-5
D gene: TRBD1

CDR3 DNA: TGTGCCAGCAGCGTAGTCCGGACAGTGAACACTGAAGCTTTCTTT
CDR3 protein: CASSVVRTVNTEAFF
clone size: .
V gene: TRBV9
J gene: TRBJ1-1
D gene: .

CDR3 DNA: TGTGCCAGCAGCTTTACTAAACAAGAGACCCAGTACTTC
CDR3 protein: CASSFTKQETQYF
clone size: .
V gene: TRBV7-8
J gene: TRBJ2-5
D gene: .

CDR3 DNA: TGTGCCAGCAGCTTGCTGCAGGGACTATTTCGCTTGAACACTGAAGCTTTCTTT
CDR3 protein: CASSLLQGLFRLNTEAFF
clone size: .
V gene: TRBV5-6
J gene: TRBJ1-1
D gene: .

CDR3 DNA: TGTGCCAGCAGCCGTGGACTAGCGGGAGTGTTCCCAGATACGCAGTATTTT
CDR3 protein: CASSRGLAGVFPDTQYF
clone size: .
V gene: TRBV9
J gene: TRBJ2-3
D gene: TRBD2

CDR3 DNA: TGTGCCAGCAGTTTAACGGCCTTAGCGGGAGGGCTTAGTGAGCAGTTCTTC
CDR3 protein: CASSLTALAGGLSEQFF
clone size: .
V gene: TRBV27
J gene: TRBJ2-1
D gene: TRBD2

CDR3 DNA: TGTGCCATTAGGACTAGCGGGTCATACGAGCAGTACTTC
CDR3 protein: CAIRTSGSYEQYF
clone size: .
V gene: TRBV6-1
J gene: TRBJ2-7
D gene: TRBD2

CDR3 DNA: TGCGCCAGCGGATACGGGACAGGGGATATGAACACTGAAGCTTTCTTT
CDR3 protein: CASGYGTGDMNTEAFF
clone size: .
V gene: TRBV5-1
J gene: TRBJ1-1
D gene: TRBD1

CDR3 DNA: TGTGCCAGCAGAACAGGGCACATGAACACTGAAGCTTTCTTT
CDR3 protein: CASRTGHMNTEAFF
clone size: .
V gene: TRBV6-1
J gene: TRBJ1-1
D gene: .

CDR3 DNA: TGTGCCAGTAGTTTTAGTGCCTTACAGGGTCGGGGCTATGGCTACACCTTC
CDR3 protein: CASSFSALQGRGYGYTF
clone size: .
V gene: TRBV19
J gene: TRBJ1-2
D gene: .

CDR3 DNA: TGCGCCAGCAGCCAAGATCGTGGGGTGGGGCCGCAAGAGACCCAGTACTTC
CDR3 protein: CASSQDRGVGPQETQYF
clone size: once
V gene: TRBV4-1
J gene: TRBJ2-5
D gene: .

CDR3 DNA: TGCGCCAGCAGCCAAGGGACAGGTACCTCCTATGGCTACACCTTC
CDR3 protein: CASSQGTGTSYGYTF
clone size: .
V gene: TRBV4-3
J gene: TRBJ1-2
D gene: TRBD1

CDR3 DNA: TGTGCCATCCAGGCGGGACCTACCTCTCTTTATGGCTACACCTTC
CDR3 protein: CAIQAGPTSLYGYTF
clone size: few
V gene: TRBV10-3
J gene: TRBJ1-2
D gene: .

CDR3 DNA: TGTGCCAGCAACATACAGGGGTACGGCAATCAGCCCCAGCATTTT
CDR3 protein: CASNIQGYGNQPQHF
clone size: .
V gene: TRBV6-1
J gene: TRBJ1-5
D gene: TRBD1

CDR3 DNA: TGTGCCAGCAGTTTACTAGGGGCTAACTATGGCTACACCTTC
CDR3 protein: CASSLLGANYGYTF
clone size: .
V gene: TRBV27
J gene: TRBJ1-2
D gene: .

CDR3 DNA: TGTGCCAGCAGCCGCGGTGCCGGGGGGGTAAATGAAAAACTGTTTTTT
CDR3 protein: CASSRGAGGVNEKLFF
clone size: .
V gene: TRBV11-2
J gene: TRBJ1-4
D gene: .

CDR3 DNA: TGTGCCAACAGTTACTCGTCGGGGGGGAAACTGTTTTTT
CDR3 protein: CANSYSSGGKLFF
clone size: .
V gene: TRBV6-5
J gene: TRBJ1-4
D gene: .

CDR3 DNA: TGTGCCAGCAGTGACTCGGGACTCCACAATGAGCAGTTCTTC
CDR3 protein: CASSDSGLHNEQFF
clone size: .
V gene: TRBV6-4
J gene: TRBJ2-1
D gene: .

CDR3 DNA: TGTGCCCGGGACCAGTCGACCGGGACAGGGAGCTTTAGGGGCACCGGGGAGCTGTTTTTT
CDR3 protein: CARDQSTGTGSFRGTGELFF
clone size: .
V gene: TRBV30
J gene: TRBJ2-2
D gene: TRBD1

CDR3 DNA: TGTGCCAGCAGCCCGGGACAGGGCTTTGGCTACACCTTC
CDR3 protein: CASSPGQGFGYTF
clone size: .
V gene: TRBV28
J gene: TRBJ1-2
D gene: TRBD1

CDR3 DNA: TGCGCCAGCAGCCTCAACTCATTAGCGGGAGGGGAGTTCTTC
CDR3 protein: CASSLNSLAGGEFF
clone size: .
V gene: TRBV4-1
J gene: TRBJ2-1
D gene: TRBD2

CDR3 DNA: TGTGCCACCAGCAGAGTTTTCCCCAGGGAAGGGCAGTACTTC
CDR3 protein: CATSRVFPREGQYF
clone size: .
V gene: TRBV15
J gene: TRBJ2-7
D gene: .

CDR3 DNA: TGTGCCAGCAGGCCGCCGGGCGGGAGCTGGGGTGAGCAGTTCTTC
CDR3 protein: CASRPPGGSWGEQFF
clone size: .
V gene: TRBV9
J gene: TRBJ2-1
D gene: TRBD2

CDR3 DNA: TGCGCCAGCAGCCCACTCGGGGAGTTGAACACTGAAGCTTTCTTT
CDR3 protein: CASSPLGELNTEAFF
clone size: .
V gene: TRBV5-1
J gene: TRBJ1-1
D gene: .